A selection of T cell receptor beta chains follows, all from one sample in a study of read filtering for tumor transcriptome and immune sequencing. TCRdb reprocessed the reads with MiXCR, giving one entry per CDR3 protein. The top ten clones hold about 30% of a sample with 35,000 to 40,000 distinct CDR3 sequences, roughly an eighth of them seen once. Sequencing was carried out using a population of CD138-negative cells sorted from bone marrow. The receptors shown here come from a donor aged 40 or older with multiple myeloma. CDR3s include the opening cysteine and the closing phenylalanine or tryptophan. The order of the fields is CDR3 protein, CDR3 DNA, clone size, D gene, V gene, J gene. D genes are given only for firm matches. Clone size, where shown, is once, few, many, or a class for clones that have expanded.

CDR3 protein: CASRGQGAYNEQFF; CDR3 DNA: TGTGCCAGCAGGGGACAGGGCGCCTACAATGAGCAGTTCTTC; clone size: -; D gene: TRBD1; V gene: TRBV13; J gene: TRBJ2-1
CDR3 protein: CASSVTGQTGEPLF; CDR3 DNA: TGTGCCAGCAGTGTGACGGGACAGACCGGGGAGCCGCTTTTT; clone size: -; D gene: TRBD1; V gene: TRBV6-1; J gene: TRBJ2-2
CDR3 protein: CSASRQGFSYEQYF; CDR3 DNA: TGCAGTGCTAGTCGACAGGGGTTCTCCTACGAGCAGTACTTC; clone size: many; D gene: TRBD1; V gene: TRBV20-1; J gene: TRBJ2-7
CDR3 protein: CAWISRGGRSYNEQFF; CDR3 DNA: TGTGCCTGGATCTCAAGGGGAGGGCGCTCCTACAATGAGCAGTTCTTC; clone size: many; D gene: TRBD2; V gene: TRBV30; J gene: TRBJ2-1
CDR3 protein: CASSTPRERNTQYF; CDR3 DNA: TGTGCCAGCAGTACCCCCCGGGAGCGCAATACGCAGTATTTT; clone size: -; D gene: -; V gene: TRBV28; J gene: TRBJ2-3
CDR3 protein: CASSLGAGLEPQHF; CDR3 DNA: TGTGCCAGCAGTTTGGGGGCCGGTTTAGAGCCCCAGCATTTT; clone size: -; D gene: -; V gene: TRBV12-3/TRBV12-4; J gene: TRBJ1-5
CDR3 protein: CASSQDRHRGNTIYF; CDR3 DNA: TGTGCCAGCAGCCAAGATAGGCACAGGGGGAACACCATATATTTT; clone size: many; D gene: TRBD1; V gene: TRBV3-1; J gene: TRBJ1-3
CDR3 protein: CASSIATPAVYEQYF; CDR3 DNA: TGTGCCAGTAGTATAGCTACTCCGGCAGTCTACGAGCAGTACTTC; clone size: many; D gene: -; V gene: TRBV19; J gene: TRBJ2-7
CDR3 protein: CASSLDKVIQETQYF; CDR3 DNA: TGCGCCAGCAGCTTGGATAAGGTGATCCAAGAGACCCAGTACTTC; clone size: many; D gene: -; V gene: TRBV5-1; J gene: TRBJ2-5
CDR3 protein: CSARYGRLNTEAFF; CDR3 DNA: TGCAGTGCTAGGTACGGACGGCTGAACACTGAAGCTTTCTTT; clone size: many; D gene: -; V gene: TRBV20-1; J gene: TRBJ1-1
CDR3 protein: CASSAQNGAGELFF; CDR3 DNA: TGTGCCAGCAGTGCCCAAAACGGGGCCGGGGAGCTGTTTTTT; clone size: many; D gene: -; V gene: TRBV6-1; J gene: TRBJ2-2
CDR3 protein: CASSVGPTVISGNTIYF; CDR3 DNA: TGTGCCAGCAGCGTAGGACCTACAGTGATCTCTGGAAACACCATATATTTT; clone size: many; D gene: -; V gene: TRBV9; J gene: TRBJ1-3
CDR3 protein: CASSLVGVGGPSEQYF; CDR3 DNA: TGTGCCAGCAGCTTAGTAGGGGTGGGCGGGCCGTCCGAGCAGTACTTC; clone size: -; D gene: -; V gene: TRBV7-2; J gene: TRBJ2-7
CDR3 protein: CASSLASGSGDTQYF; CDR3 DNA: TGCGCCAGCAGCTTGGCTAGCGGGAGTGGAGATACGCAGTATTTT; clone size: -; D gene: TRBD2; V gene: TRBV5-1; J gene: TRBJ2-3
CDR3 protein: CASSFLGLVNEQYF; CDR3 DNA: TGCGCCAGCAGTTTCCTTGGACTAGTCAACGAGCAGTACTTC; clone size: many; D gene: TRBD2; V gene: TRBV5-1; J gene: TRBJ2-7
CDR3 protein: CSVDIKSYEQYF; CDR3 DNA: TGCAGCGTTGATATAAAGAGTTACGAGCAGTACTTC; clone size: many; D gene: -; V gene: TRBV29-1; J gene: TRBJ2-7
CDR3 protein: CASSKGTGANVLTF; CDR3 DNA: TGTGCCAGTAGTAAGGGAACTGGGGCCAACGTCCTGACTTTC; clone size: many; D gene: -; V gene: TRBV19; J gene: TRBJ2-6
CDR3 protein: CASSEGTSGSETQYF; CDR3 DNA: TGTGCCAGCAGCGAAGGGACTAGCGGGAGTGAGACCCAGTACTTC; clone size: -; D gene: TRBD2; V gene: TRBV5-6; J gene: TRBJ2-5
CDR3 protein: CSVEPSGQETQYF; CDR3 DNA: TGCAGCGTTGAGCCTAGCGGTCAAGAGACCCAGTACTTC; clone size: many; D gene: TRBD2; V gene: TRBV29-1; J gene: TRBJ2-5
CDR3 protein: CASSYFSWAGQPQHF; CDR3 DNA: TGTGCCAGCAGTTACTTCAGTTGGGCCGGCCAGCCCCAGCATTTT; clone size: -; D gene: -; V gene: TRBV6-2/TRBV6-3; J gene: TRBJ1-5
CDR3 protein: CASRPRTAHHNEQFF; CDR3 DNA: TGTGCCAGCAGACCCCGGACGGCCCATCACAATGAGCAGTTCTTC; clone size: many; D gene: -; V gene: TRBV6-6; J gene: TRBJ2-1
CDR3 protein: CASSELNPNEQFF; CDR3 DNA: TGTGCCAGCAGTGAGCTAAACCCCAATGAGCAGTTCTTC; clone size: many; D gene: -; V gene: TRBV2; J gene: TRBJ2-1
CDR3 protein: CASSTTGTGAGELFF; CDR3 DNA: TGCGCCAGCAGCACAACCGGGACAGGGGCCGGGGAGCTGTTTTTT; clone size: many; D gene: TRBD1; V gene: TRBV5-1; J gene: TRBJ2-2
CDR3 protein: CAISESGTGDDGYTF; CDR3 DNA: TGTGCCATCAGTGAGTCCGGGACAGGAGACGATGGCTACACCTTC; clone size: -; D gene: TRBD1; V gene: TRBV10-3; J gene: TRBJ1-2
CDR3 protein: CASSQDLAGANTGELFF; CDR3 DNA: TGTGCCAGCAGCCAAGATTTAGCGGGAGCGAACACCGGGGAGCTGTTTTTT; clone size: many; D gene: TRBD2; V gene: TRBV4-2; J gene: TRBJ2-2
CDR3 protein: CASSQVQGDTDTQYF; CDR3 DNA: TGCGCCAGCAGCCAAGTGCAGGGTGACACAGATACGCAGTATTTT; clone size: many; D gene: -; V gene: TRBV4-1; J gene: TRBJ2-3
CDR3 protein: CASSLGTSGSWSGANVLTF; CDR3 DNA: TGTGCCAGCAGCTTGGGGACTAGCGGGAGTTGGTCTGGGGCCAACGTCCTGACTTTC; clone size: few; D gene: TRBD2; V gene: TRBV7-2; J gene: TRBJ2-6
CDR3 protein: CASRDRDNSPLHF; CDR3 DNA: TGTGCCAGCCGCGACAGAGATAATTCACCCCTCCACTTT; clone size: many; D gene: -; V gene: TRBV10-3; J gene: TRBJ1-6
CDR3 protein: CSVVGQGITEAFF; CDR3 DNA: TGCAGCGTTGTCGGGCAGGGGATCACTGAAGCTTTCTTT; clone size: many; D gene: -; V gene: TRBV29-1; J gene: TRBJ1-1
CDR3 protein: CASSFIGGTSLQDEQFF; CDR3 DNA: TGCGCCAGCAGCTTTATTGGCGGGACTAGCCTTCAGGATGAGCAGTTCTTC; clone size: -; D gene: TRBD2; V gene: TRBV5-1; J gene: TRBJ2-1
CDR3 protein: CASSQGHSNQPQHF; CDR3 DNA: TGTGCCAGCAGCCAAGGACATAGCAATCAGCCCCAGCATTTT; clone size: many; D gene: -; V gene: TRBV3-1; J gene: TRBJ1-5
CDR3 protein: CASSLWEETQYF; CDR3 DNA: TGTGCCAGCAGCTTATGGGAAGAGACCCAGTACTTC; clone size: many; D gene: -; V gene: TRBV7-9; J gene: TRBJ2-5
CDR3 protein: CASRPLTSGRVRFEQFF; CDR3 DNA: TGTGCCAGCAGACCCTTGACTAGCGGGAGGGTTCGCTTTGAGCAGTTCTTC; clone size: many; D gene: TRBD2; V gene: TRBV6-5; J gene: TRBJ2-1
CDR3 protein: CSVDKGTDTQYF; CDR3 DNA: TGCAGCGTTGATAAGGGGACAGATACGCAGTATTTT; clone size: many; D gene: -; V gene: TRBV29-1; J gene: TRBJ2-3
CDR3 protein: CASSLQGGKRSYEQYF; CDR3 DNA: TGTGCCAGCAGTTTACAGGGGGGAAAACGCTCCTACGAGCAGTACTTC; clone size: -; D gene: TRBD1; V gene: TRBV6-2/TRBV6-3; J gene: TRBJ2-7
CDR3 protein: CASSLSPSLAYEQYF; CDR3 DNA: TGTGCCAGCAGTTTATCCCCTAGCTTGGCCTACGAGCAGTACTTC; clone size: many; D gene: -; V gene: TRBV27; J gene: TRBJ2-7
CDR3 protein: CASSLMGNTEAFF; CDR3 DNA: TGTGCCAGCAGCTTAATGGGGAACACTGAAGCTTTCTTT; clone size: many; D gene: -; V gene: TRBV7-9; J gene: TRBJ1-1
CDR3 protein: CAISDQGAAEQYF; CDR3 DNA: TGTGCCATCAGTGACCAGGGGGCTGCCGAGCAGTACTTC; clone size: few; D gene: TRBD1; V gene: TRBV10-3; J gene: TRBJ2-7
CDR3 protein: CASSQDSGQWGEQYF; CDR3 DNA: TGTGCCAGCAGCCAAGATTCGGGACAGTGGGGCGAGCAGTACTTC; clone size: many; D gene: TRBD1; V gene: TRBV3-1; J gene: TRBJ2-7
CDR3 protein: CASSQDRRRRGSTDTQYF; CDR3 DNA: TGCGCCAGCAGCCAAGATCGTCGGCGGAGGGGGAGCACAGATACGCAGTATTTT; clone size: few; D gene: -; V gene: TRBV4-1; J gene: TRBJ2-3
CDR3 protein: CASSSQGGPSSYEQYF; CDR3 DNA: TGTGCCAGCAGTTCCCAGGGGGGGCCGAGCTCCTACGAGCAGTACTTC; clone size: few; D gene: -; V gene: TRBV28; J gene: TRBJ2-7
CDR3 protein: CSSSYAGLDTGELFF; CDR3 DNA: TGTTCCAGCAGTTATGCGGGATTGGACACCGGGGAGCTGTTTTTT; clone size: -; D gene: -; V gene: TRBV6-2/TRBV6-3; J gene: TRBJ2-2
CDR3 protein: CAINDLGAPNTDAFF; CDR3 DNA: TGTGCCATCAATGATTTGGGGGCGCCGAACACTGACGCTTTCTTT; clone size: -; D gene: -; V gene: TRBV10-3; J gene: TRBJ1-1
CDR3 protein: CASSLVPPSGANVLTF; CDR3 DNA: TGTGCCAGCAGCTTGGTCCCCCCCTCTGGGGCCAACGTCCTGACTTTC; clone size: many; D gene: -; V gene: TRBV5-5; J gene: TRBJ2-6
CDR3 protein: CASTSGGPREQSF; CDR3 DNA: TGTGCCAGCACTAGCGGGGGACCCCGGGAGCAGTCCTTC; clone size: -; D gene: TRBD2; V gene: TRBV28; J gene: TRBJ2-1
CDR3 protein: CASRSIADTQYF; CDR3 DNA: TGTGCCAGCAGGTCAATCGCAGATACGCAGTATTTT; clone size: few; D gene: -; V gene: TRBV7-9; J gene: TRBJ2-3
CDR3 protein: CASSTGQGGSPLHF; CDR3 DNA: TGTGCCAGCAGTACGGGACAGGGCGGGTCACCCCTCCACTTT; clone size: many; D gene: TRBD1; V gene: TRBV12-3/TRBV12-4; J gene: TRBJ1-6
CDR3 protein: CAISEEGTGRNEQYF; CDR3 DNA: TGTGCCATCAGTGAGGAGGGGACAGGGAGGAACGAGCAGTACTTC; clone size: many; D gene: TRBD1; V gene: TRBV10-3; J gene: TRBJ2-7
CDR3 protein: CASSLSRIQETQYF; CDR3 DNA: TGTGCCAGCAGCTTATCCCGGATCCAAGAGACCCAGTACTTC; clone size: many; D gene: -; V gene: TRBV7-2; J gene: TRBJ2-5
CDR3 protein: CASSSGEREQYF; CDR3 DNA: TGCGCCAGCAGCTCCGGAGAGCGGGAGCAGTACTTC; clone size: many; D gene: -; V gene: TRBV5-1; J gene: TRBJ2-7
CDR3 protein: CSVGRGRNTEAFF; CDR3 DNA: TGCAGCGTGGGCCGGGGACGGAACACTGAAGCTTTCTTT; clone size: many; D gene: -; V gene: TRBV29-1; J gene: TRBJ1-1
CDR3 protein: CATSRDQTENYEQYF; CDR3 DNA: TGTGCCACCAGCAGAGATCAGACAGAGAACTACGAGCAGTACTTC; clone size: many; D gene: -; V gene: TRBV15; J gene: TRBJ2-7
CDR3 protein: CAISESLAGYEQFF; CDR3 DNA: TGTGCCATCAGTGAGTCTCTAGCGGGCTATGAGCAGTTCTTC; clone size: many; D gene: TRBD2; V gene: TRBV10-3; J gene: TRBJ2-1